The source of this T cell receptor beta chain is a study of regulatory T cells in long-lasting Graves disease. Study-level points and caveats: Rather than thyroid tissue, only peripheral blood underwent study.

The junction had 3 bases not matched to a gene; V was cut back by 2 bases and J by 2 bases. Germline V lookup: CDR1 MDHEN, CDR2 SYDVKM. This CDR3 comprises 16 residues. This clonotype occurred many times. Antigen: not known. To make TCR beta libraries, researchers used iRepertoire HTBI primers and Arm-PCR of CDR3 regions. TCRdb processed the multiplex PCR reads anew with MiXCR; each CDR3 protein has one entry. The repertoire holds about 620,000 distinct CDR3 sequences, with 15% to 20% as singletons. Specified time point: newly diagnosed GD, antithyroid drugs for less than 3 months. The authors made the TCR library using RNA they extracted from PBMCs. These data were also filed under a second study, of T cells in Graves' hyperthyroidism and ophthalmopathy.

The source was peripheral blood mononuclear cells (PBMCs), collected at new diagnosis, from a patient treated with antithyroid drugs. The receptor's source is a woman in her twenties or thirties with Graves disease. V and J are TRBV28 and TRBJ1-4; 9 bases map to TRBD1. The CDR3 sequence is CASSLLGQGTNEKLFF. CDR3 coding DNA: TGTGCCAGCAGTTTACTTGGACAGGGGACTAATGAAAAACTGTTTTTT.